The 15 T cell receptor beta chains below were found in one sample sequenced in a study of siplizumab effects on memory and regulatory T cells. Method: immunoSEQ multiplex PCR; TCRdb's copy keeps in-frame clones and lacks some. The sample lists roughly 62,000 clones; approximately 95% were seen once. The sequenced sample consisted of CD8+ T cells sorted from blood. The receptors originated from a human donor in good health.

The rearrangement uses TRBV5-1 and TRBJ2-1, with 7 bases identical to TRBD2. Germline-derived CDR1 and CDR2 are SGHRS and YFSETQ. This CDR3 has 15 residues. V gave up 0 bases and J gave up 8 bases; unmatched junction bases: 8. CDR3 loop: CASSLVAGVRDEQFF. CDR3 bases: TGCGCCAGCAGCTTGGTGGCGGGAGTTCGTGATGAGCAGTTCTTC.

The gene calls are TRBV27 and TRBJ2-7; D possibly matches TRBD1 or TRBD2 (5 bases each). The germline V and J ends were trimmed by 1 base and 5 bases, with 6 bases remaining between them. Germline lookup yields CDR1 MNHEY and CDR2 SMNVEV (reference sequence). The CDR3 is 12 residues long. In nucleotides, the CDR3 is TGTGCCAGCAGTTTATTGGGGGACGAGCAGTACTTC. Protein product: CASSLLGDEQYF.

This clone showed up just a few times. The chain has TRBV5-1 and TRBJ2-3; 12 positions match TRBD2. Germline-derived CDR1 and CDR2 are SGHRS and YFSETQ. The CDR3 extends over 17 amino acids. Trimming cost V 0 bases and J 2 bases; bases outside gene matches: 4. The CDR3 bases are TGCGCCAGCAGCTTGGTCGCTAGCGGGAGGGCCACAGATACGCAGTATTTT. The encoded protein is CASSLVASGRATDTQYF.

V gene TRBV19 combines with J gene TRBJ2-5; 12 bases line up with TRBD2. This CDR3 has 18 amino acids. Trimming removed 4 bases from V and 0 bases from J; junction bases left unmatched: 9. CDR1 LNHDA and CDR2 SQIVND come from the germline V gene (reference sequence). The CDR3 sequence: CASSTLWLAGGYQETQYF. The CDR3 DNA reads TGTGCCAGTAGTACTTTATGGCTAGCGGGAGGGTACCAAGAGACCCAGTACTTC.

The rearrangement links TRBV6-5 to TRBJ2-1; D is perhaps TRBD2 (5 bases). The V end was cut by 6 bases, the J end by 0 bases, with 12 bases between. Germline CDR1 and CDR2: MNHEY and SVGAGI. The length of the CDR3 is 15 residues. The chain's CDR3 is CASRSGYLSYNEQFF. The CDR3 DNA follows: TGTGCCAGCAGGAGCGGATACCTCTCCTACAATGAGCAGTTCTTC.

The CDR3 region is CASSVTGPYEQYF. The CDR3 nucleotides are TGTGCCAGCAGTGTGACAGGACCCTACGAGCAGTACTTC. The chain joins TRBV6-4 to TRBJ2-7, with a possible D match to TRBD1 (6 bases). The V gene lost 4 bases and the J gene lost 2 bases, with 9 bases spanning the gap. The CDR3 loop spans 13 amino acids. Per germline, CDR1 MRHNA and CDR2 SNTAGT.

V is TRBV6-1 and J is TRBJ2-7, with TRBD1 identical over 9 bases. The length of the CDR3 is 14 residues. V gave up 2 bases and J gave up 3 bases; unmatched junction bases: 2. Germline V gene lookup returns CDR1 MNHNS and CDR2 SASEGT. The CDR3 sequence: CASSESGQGYEQYF. The CDR3 DNA sequence: TGTGCCAGCAGTGAATCGGGACAGGGCTACGAGCAGTACTTC.

The V gene is TRBV4-2, the J gene TRBJ2-7, with D perhaps matching TRBD1 (6 bases). The CDR3 has 16 residues. Germline V lookup: CDR1 LGHNA, CDR2 YNFKEQ. V lost 0 bases and J 4 bases, leaving 16 bases between the germline ends. As DNA, the CDR3 is TGTGCCAGCAGCCAAGACTTTCCAGGGACAATTTACGAGCAGTACTTC. Its protein product is CASSQDFPGTIYEQYF.

This clone occurred once. This sequence joins TRBV30 and TRBJ1-6; the D is unclear. This CDR3 has 14 residues. The ends were cut back, 0 bases at V and 11 bases at J, with 14 bases in the middle. Per germline, CDR1 GTSNPN and CDR2 SVGIG (reference sequence). DNA of the CDR3: TGTGCCTGGAGTGTCGACTCCTCGAAAGCACCCCTCCACTTT. This encodes CAWSVDSSKAPLHF.

V gene TRBV19 combines with J gene TRBJ2-1; 7 bases map to TRBD2. The CDR3 runs 16 residues. CDR1 and CDR2 from the germline V gene are LNHDA and SQIVND (reference sequence). V shed 5 bases, J shed 1 base, and the junction held 8 bases outside the gene matches. The CDR3 DNA sequence: TGTGCCAGTAGTTGGGGCGGGAGAAGGTCCTACAATGAGCAGTTCTTC. It specifies CASSWGGRRSYNEQFF.

This clone was counted a single time. The V gene is TRBV27, the J gene TRBJ1-1; possible D gene TRBD1, 5 bases. CDR1 and CDR2 from the germline V gene are MNHEY and SMNVEV (reference sequence). Trimming stripped 3 bases from V and 6 bases from J, with 17 bases between. This CDR3 spans 15 amino acids. CDR3 nucleotide sequence: TGTGCCAGCAGTTTCGGGCCGGGGCGAGGGCCTGAAGCTTTCTTT. Protein product: CASSFGPGRGPEAFF.

The gene calls are TRBV7-9 and TRBJ1-1, with 8 bases lining up with TRBD1. CDR1 is SEHNR and CDR2 is FQNEAQ in the germline V gene (reference sequence). This CDR3 comprises 13 residues. With 6 bases clipped from V and 6 bases from J, the junction kept 6 bases outside the gene matches. The CDR3 DNA is TGTGCCAGCAGGCCAGGGGGCACGGCTGAAGCTTTCTTT. This gives the protein CASRPGGTAEAFF.

This chain links TRBV4-1 with TRBJ1-1, with a weak D call TRBD1 (5 bases). This CDR3 comprises 13 residues. Germline CDR1 is MGHRA and CDR2 is YSYEKL. The V end lost 1 base, the J end lost 4 bases, and 7 bases lay between the germline ends. CDR3: CASSQVRGTEAFF. In DNA form, the CDR3 reads TGCGCCAGCAGCCAAGTTAGGGGCACTGAAGCTTTCTTT.

The chain uses TRBV7-9 and TRBJ1-2; 9 positions match TRBD1. The CDR3 totals 14 residues. V lost 4 bases and J lost 5; bases outside the gene matches: 5. Looked up from germline, CDR1 is SEHNR and CDR2 is FQNEAQ (reference sequence). This CDR3 is CASSSPGQGYGYTF. In DNA, the CDR3 is TGTGCCAGCAGCTCGCCGGGACAGGGTTATGGCTACACCTTC.

DNA for the CDR3: TGTGCCAGCAGCCCTCGGACGGACTTCTCCGAGCAGTACTTC. It is translated as CASSPRTDFSEQYF. The chain carries TRBV9 and TRBJ2-7; D may be TRBD2 (5 bases). The CDR3 has 14 residues. CDR1 is SGDLS and CDR2 is YYNGEE in the germline V gene. Trimming shortened V by 4 bases and J by 6 bases, and 17 bases separated the two germline ends.